These 8 T cell receptor beta chains were sequenced from one sample in a study of T-cell memory formation after mild COVID-19. TCRdb used MiXCR to reprocess the 5' RACE reads, holding one entry per CDR3 protein. This table has 310,000 or so distinct CDR3 sequences, around a sixth appearing once. The source material was PBMCs or a T cell subset sorted from them (not recorded which). Receptors were obtained from a man in his late teens or twenties who had mild COVID-19 (a few samples of this study predate the infection). Cell type and time point are not known.

This clonotype was counted a few times. This chain connects TRBV20-1 to TRBJ2-3; D perhaps matches TRBD2 (7 bases). CDR3 length equals 14 residues. CDR1 and CDR2 (germline): DFQATT, SNEGSKA (reference sequence). The ends were cut back, 0 bases at V and 6 bases at J, with 13 bases in the middle. The CDR3 DNA is TGCAGTGCTAGAGATATGGGGGGGGCGGATACGCAGTATTTT. Protein sequence: CSARDMGGADTQYF.

This clonotype was seen a handful of times. This chain uses TRBV5-1 with TRBJ2-5; 7 nucleotides agree with TRBD2. Germline V gene data show CDR1 as SGHRS and CDR2 as YFSETQ. This CDR3 is 12 amino acids long. V lost 7 bases, J lost 3 bases, and 3 bases stayed unmatched. The CDR3 nucleotides read TGCGCCAGCGCACGGGGGGAAGAGACCCAGTACTTC. It encodes CASARGEETQYF.

This chain connects TRBV11-2 to TRBJ2-1; perhaps TRBD1 as D (5 bases). The CDR3 contains 15 residues. V was trimmed by 3 bases and J by 0 bases, leaving 9 bases between them. Germline V lookup: CDR1 SGHAT, CDR2 FQNNGV. The CDR3 bases are TGTGCCAGCAGCTTTCAGACAGACTCCTACAATGAGCAGTTCTTC. It translates to CASSFQTDSYNEQFF. Filled out from reference TRBV11-2 and TRBJ2-1, the complete variable domain reads EAGVAQSPRYKIIEKRQSVAFWCNPISGHATLYWYQQILGQGPKLLIQFQNNGVVDDSQLPKDRFSAERLKGVDSTLKIQPAKLEDSAVYLCASSFQTDSYNEQFFGPGTRLTVL.

V gene TRBV6-4 combines with J gene TRBJ2-1; 10 bases line up with TRBD2. J lost 8 bases, V lost 3 bases, and 7 bases had no gene match. CDR1 is MRHNA and CDR2 is SNTAGT in the germline V gene. CDR3 length equals 15 residues. The CDR3, as DNA: TGTGCCAGCAGTGATCGACTAGCGGGTCTGGATGAGCAGTTCTTC. This translates into CASSDRLAGLDEQFF.

This clonotype was seen many times. The V call is TRBV7-2, the J call TRBJ1-5, with unresolved D. From germline, CDR1 is SGHTA and CDR2 FQGNSA. The V and J ends lost 0 bases and 4 bases respectively, with 7 bases between them. This CDR3 has 14 residues. CDR3 nucleotide sequence: TGTGCCAGCAGCTTAGCCACCTTTAATCAGCCCCAGCATTTT. Protein: CASSLATFNQPQHF.

The gene calls are TRBV4-3 and TRBJ1-5, with D hard to call. The germline gives CDR1 LGHNA, CDR2 YSLEER. The CDR3 spans 15 residues. V lost 1 base and J lost 0, with 7 bases in between. CDR3 DNA sequence: TGCGCCAGCAGCCAAGGCAGGTCTAGCAATCAGCCCCAGCATTTT. It yields the protein CASSQGRSSNQPQHF.

This clonotype appeared a few times. The chain links TRBV12-3 or TRBV12-4 to TRBJ2-4; D unresolved. CDR3 length: 12 residues. Trimming removed 6 bases from V and 8 bases from J, with 11 bases in between. CDR3 nucleotides: TGTGCCAGCAGCCCTGATGGGCACATTCAGTACTTC. This codes for CASSPDGHIQYF.

The chain recombines TRBV9 with TRBJ2-5; no reliable D call. CDR3 length equals 14 residues. Germline lookup yields CDR1 SGDLS and CDR2 YYNGEE. The ends were cut back, 0 bases at V and 4 bases at J, with 10 bases in the middle. DNA of the CDR3: TGTGCCAGCAGCGTAGGTGTAGGCCGAGAGACCCAGTACTTC. Encoded protein: CASSVGVGRETQYF.